This TCR beta chain was obtained from a study of blood T cells in healthy people across ages (dated by TCRdb to the mid-2010s). Regarding the study in general: In model experiments, roughly one uniquely barcoded TCR beta cDNA molecule per two T cells was captured by template switching. The study measured age-related changes in TCR beta repertoire diversity using deep sequencing normalized with unique cDNA molecular identifiers. Donors were grouped into four age groups: young (average 16 years), middle-aged (over 35), aged (around 62) and long-lived (just over 80). Donors of different ages were randomly distributed across sequencing lanes to avoid experimental bias. Two additional independent replicas of 1 million unique cDNA reads from the same blood draw were analyzed for two donors (one aged 18 to 29 and one aged 80 or older).

CDR3 length: 12 amino acids, cysteine to phenylalanine. The CDR3 DNA has 36 bases and is translated from base 1. V is shortened by 1 base, J by 5 bases, and the region joining them spans 6 bases. CDR1 and CDR2 are drawn from the germline V gene (reference sequence): SGHKS, YYEKEE. The approximately 41 donors, aged about 6 to 95 years, were systemically healthy Caucasian individuals from Russia. Around 10 milliliters of peripheral blood were collected from each donor into EDTA-treated Vacutainer tubes. PBMCs were isolated by Ficoll-Paque density-gradient centrifugation, with at least 6 million obtained per sample. Total RNA was extracted from PBMCs with Trizol reagent, with at least 5 micrograms obtained per sample. Naive CD45RAhigh/CD27high T cell percentages were measured by flow cytometry on a PBMC aliquot from every donor. Libraries were made using 5' RACE. The instrument was an Illumina HiSeq 2500. A second about 7 to 12 cycle PCR used a sample-barcoded 5' primer and a J-beta primer mix. A template-switch 5' adaptor carrying 12 random nucleotides introduced a unique molecular identifier onto each TCR beta cDNA molecule. Each sample yielded at least 2.5 million CDR3-containing paired-end reads. All of the RNA was converted into first-strand cDNA using the Mint cDNA synthesis kit, with a TRBC-specific oligonucleotide serving as the primer. All cDNA was treated with uracil-DNA glycosylase and then went through a first 18-cycle PCR with the universal primers M1SS and BC2_uni_R. Regarding the original processing steps: For normalization, 1 million high-quality reads, each with a distinct molecular identifier, were randomly selected from each sample. Instead of being binned into consensus sequences, reads that shared molecular identifiers were thrown out. MiTCR, set to a Q25 quality threshold and the strictest error-elimination algorithm, was used for CDR3 identification, clonotype clustering and error correction. A nonparametric unseen species model with Euler transformation was used to estimate lower-bound total TCR beta diversity. TCRdb trimmed public reads at Q25 via fastp, called clones via MiXCR and kept in-frame beta chains. Entries that share a CDR3 protein sequence are merged under the most common genes and DNA. It is TCRdb's table, rather than the study itself, that gives the V and J calls and clone size. The sample yields about 1.4 million distinct CDR3 sequences; approximately 59% were counted once. The ten largest clonotypes hold about 6.3% of the sample.

Worth noting for this clonotype: The target of this receptor is not known. No much larger clone is present one base from it, and per-base qualities are unavailable.

Beyond this particular receptor, the publication reports: Compared with the aged group, more naive CD4+ T cells, fewer expanded clones and increased TCR diversity were shown by the long-lived group, suggesting age selection. Donor CMV infection status was unknown, potentially confounding age-related changes in expanded clonotypes. A strong correlation was found between observed TCR beta diversity and the percentage of naive T cells measured by flow cytometry. As age increased, observed TCR beta diversity per million T cells dropped in a roughly linear way, and a significant reduction was already evident by age around 41. Total diversity estimates from one million sequenced T cells were considered lower bounds and underestimates. Because profiling used bulk unsorted PBMCs, naive and antigen-experienced compartments could not be compared conclusively.

The sequence joins TRBV5-5 to TRBJ2-5; no D gene call is confident. The sample consisted of blood. The clonotype originates from a man aged 18 to 29 in good health. The CDR3 region reads CASSLLWETQYF. The sequenced DNA is TGTGCCAGCAGCTTGCTTTGGGAGACCCAGTACTTC.